These 15 T cell receptor beta chains share one sample of origin, sequenced in a study of identical twins' blood T cells. A single record per CDR3 protein comes from TCRdb applying MiXCR to the 5' RACE reads. The sample consists of fewer than 450,000 distinct CDR3 sequences, over 25% of them appearing once. Sequenced sample: PBMCs. The receptors stem from a woman aged 18 to 55 in good health.

The chain combines TRBV5-1 with TRBJ1-4, with D possibly TRBD1 on 5 matching bases. In germline, CDR1 is SGHRS, CDR2 YFSETQ. The V and J ends lost 0 bases and 0 bases respectively, with 12 bases between them. This CDR3 has 17 residues. The CDR3, as DNA: TGCGCCAGCAGCTTGGGACTACAGGAGGCAACTAATGAAAAACTGTTTTTT. Translating gives CASSLGLQEATNEKLFF.

This clonotype was detected a few times. The rearrangement uses TRBV11-2 and TRBJ1-1; TRBD1 aligns across 8 bases. The V segment lost 5 bases and the J segment 10 bases; nucleotides outside the gene matches: 9. This CDR3 is 13 amino acids long. Germline CDR1 reads SGHAT; CDR2 reads FQNNGV. The CDR3 bases are TGTGCCAGCAGCCCAGAGATCGGGACAGGAGCTTTCTTT. It translates to CASSPEIGTGAFF.

This clonotype was picked up many times. The chain combines TRBV6-2 or TRBV6-3 with TRBJ1-6; no reliable D call. The CDR3 covers 19 residues. CDR1 and CDR2 from the germline V gene are MNHEY and SVGEGT. V lost 0 bases to trimming and J lost 9 bases, with 24 bases between them. CDR3 in amino acids: CASSYSVSTIVTVASPLHF. The CDR3 DNA reads TGTGCCAGCAGTTACTCGGTATCCACGATAGTCACGGTTGCTTCACCCCTCCACTTT.

This clonotype was counted many times. The chain employs TRBV29-1 and TRBJ2-2, with 8 positions matching TRBD1. CDR3 length: 12 amino acids. The germline gives CDR1 SQVTM, CDR2 ANQGSEA. CDR3 nucleotides: TGCAGTACCTCACAGGGGGCCGGGGAGCTGTTTTTT. It yields the protein CSTSQGAGELFF.

The chain links TRBV5-1 to TRBJ2-3; weak D call: TRBD1 (6 bases). Germline V gene sequence: CDR1 SGHRS, CDR2 YFSETQ. CDR3 length: 15 residues. Trimming took off 8 bases at V and 0 bases at J, with 16 bases between the two ends. The CDR3 DNA reads TGCGCCAGTAACCGGCAGGGGTCTAGCACAGATACGCAGTATTTT. Its translation is CASNRQGSSTDTQYF.

The chain couples TRBV5-1 to TRBJ2-1; D remains unclear. Trimming removed 3 bases at V and 0 bases at J, with 10 bases between. This CDR3 region has 15 residues. Germline V CDR1 and CDR2: SGHRS, YFSETQ. The CDR3 sequence: CASSWTLSSYNEQFF. The DNA of the CDR3 is TGCGCCAGCAGCTGGACGCTGAGCTCCTACAATGAGCAGTTCTTC.

This clonotype appeared many times. V is TRBV12-3 or TRBV12-4 and J is TRBJ2-2; 7 nucleotides line up with TRBD2. With 3 bases clipped from V and 5 bases from J, the junction kept 6 bases outside the gene matches. The CDR3 has 15 amino acids. CDR3 DNA sequence: TGTGCCAGCAGTTTCAGGCAGGGAGGGACCGGGGAGCTGTTTTTT. Its translation is CASSFRQGGTGELFF.

The chain uses TRBV4-3 and TRBJ2-3; 10 bases map to TRBD1. The V gene end was trimmed by 0 bases and the J gene end by 3 bases; junction bases not matched to a gene: 6. CDR3 size: 17 residues. Germline CDR1 is LGHNA and CDR2 is YSLEER. This chain's CDR3 is CASSQDPGQGETDTQYF. CDR3 nucleotides: TGCGCCAGCAGCCAAGATCCCGGACAGGGGGAAACAGATACGCAGTATTTT.

V usage is TRBV7-8 and J usage is TRBJ1-1; D is uncertain. CDR1 and CDR2 (germline): SGHVS, FQNEAQ. The germline V and J ends were trimmed by 6 bases and 0 bases, with 14 bases remaining between them. The CDR3 consists of 15 residues. In DNA form, the CDR3 reads TGTGCCAGCAGGCTCCCGTCCTTTATGAACACTGAAGCTTTCTTT. Its translation is CASRLPSFMNTEAFF. The full variable domain, rest sourced from reference TRBV7-8 and TRBJ1-1, is GAGVSQSPRYKVAKRGQDVALRCDPISGHVSLFWYQQALGQGPEFLTYFQNEAQLDKSGLPSDRFFAERPEGSVSTLKIQRTQQEDSAVYLCASRLPSFMNTEAFFGQGTRLTVV.

This clonotype was recorded many times. J is TRBJ2-3 and V is TRBV20-1; 7 positions match TRBD2. The CDR3 consists of 13 residues. V shed 5 bases, J shed 6 bases, and the junction held 8 bases outside the gene matches. Germline V gene lookup returns CDR1 DFQATT and CDR2 SNEGSKA (reference sequence). CDR3 bases: TGCAGTGCTGCGGGAGATGGTACGGATACGCAGTATTTT. Translating gives CSAAGDGTDTQYF.

To note about this clonotype: A single base separates this from a much larger clone, so it may be a read error. V is TRBV12-3 or TRBV12-4 and J is TRBJ2-7, with TRBD2 identical over 8 bases. The CDR3 runs 15 residues. The CDR3 DNA follows: TGTTCCAGCAGTCCCCCGGGACTAGACTTGCTCGAGCAGTACTTC. Its translation: CSSSPPGLDLLEQYF.

A word on this clonotype: At one boundary the junction diverges from the germline segment, which might be a read error. The chain recombines TRBV6-4 with TRBJ2-3; D is tentatively TRBD1 or TRBD2 (7 bases each). This CDR3 contains 12 residues. Germline V lookup: CDR1 MRHNA, CDR2 SNTAGT. CDR3: CAGRGGQDTQYF. DNA of the CDR3: TGTGCCGGCAGGGGGGGACAAGATACGCAGTATTTT.

This sequence joins TRBV4-2 and TRBJ2-2; no clear D gene. CDR3 length equals 15 residues. V was shortened by 0 bases and J by 1 base, with 6 bases between the two germline ends. CDR1 is LGHNA and CDR2 is YNFKEQ in the germline V gene. CDR3 DNA sequence: TGTGCCAGCAGCCAAGATGTAGGGAACACCGGGGAGCTGTTTTTT. Protein sequence: CASSQDVGNTGELFF.

The chain combines TRBV20-1 with TRBJ2-7; D uncertain. CDR1 is DFQATT, CDR2 SNEGSKA, per germline (reference sequence). V shed 0 bases and J shed 3 bases, with 9 bases lying between them. CDR3 length: 13 amino acids. CDR3 sequence (DNA): TGCAGTGCTAGAGATCGCAGGCTCTACGAGCAGTACTTC. As protein: CSARDRRLYEQYF.

V usage is TRBV29-1 and J usage is TRBJ1-2, with 8 nucleotides matching TRBD1. Looked up from germline, CDR1 is SQVTM and CDR2 is ANQGSEA. After removal of 0 bases from V and 2 bases from J, the junction contained 2 bases not matched to a gene. The CDR3 runs to 14 residues. DNA for the CDR3: TGCAGCGTTGAAGAGGACAGGGTAAACTATGGCTACACCTTC. Its protein is CSVEEDRVNYGYTF.